This TCR beta chain was documented in a study of blood T cell repertoires in COVID-19. Study at large: The United States, Italy and Spain supplied acute and convalescent COVID-19 samples. The analysed material was cDNA or gDNA that came from T cells, B-cell-depleted T cells, or PBMCs.

Original processing methods: Reference gene primers were amplified, and this amplification served to estimate nucleated cell counts. TCRdb keeps only in-frame clones here, not all; method: immunoSEQ multiplex PCR. That table is the source of V, J and clone size, and D and trimming were worked out from the DNA. The repertoire includes about 50,000 clones, about four fifths of them detected once, and approximately 8.8% sits in the top ten. The CDR3 contains 17 residues. V shed 7 bases, J shed 2 bases, and the junction held 13 bases outside the gene matches. Germline V lookup: CDR1 KGHDR, CDR2 SFDVKD. This TCR was recovered from a man in his sixties with acute or convalescent COVID-19. The chain uses TRBV24-1 and TRBJ2-7; 10 bases are a match to TRBD2. Sequencing was carried out using peripheral blood. CDR3 sequence (DNA): TGTGCCACCAGCGCATGCCAGCGGGGGGGCCAGACCTACGAGCAGTACTTC. Protein sequence: CATSACQRGGQTYEQYF.